A single sample is the source of the 18 T cell receptor beta chains below, sequenced in a study of CD8 T cells in ankylosing spondylitis. Overall study findings and caveats: Made up of fewer than ten highly homologous variants, a TCR beta motif appeared characteristic of ankylosing spondylitis blood.

No cognate antigen is known for these TCRs. TCRdb reprocessed the 5' RACE reads via MiXCR and lists one record per CDR3 protein. This table has a few hundred thousand distinct CDR3 sequences, approximately 20% appearing once. Material for sequencing was blood, either unsorted or a sorted T cell fraction (not recorded which). These TCRs come from a male donor with ankylosing spondylitis.

This clonotype was counted once. J is TRBJ2-6 and V is TRBV19, with a possible D match to TRBD1 (5 bases). This CDR3 spans 16 amino acids. Germline V gives CDR1 LNHDA, CDR2 SQIVND (reference sequence). The V and J ends lost 9 bases and 3 bases respectively, with 18 bases between them. CDR3 nucleotides: TGTGCCAGCCAGTGGGGCGGTGGCGGTGGGGCCAACGTCCTGACTTTC. Protein: CASQWGGGGGANVLTF.

This chain joins TRBV10-3 and TRBJ2-7; 8 bases fit TRBD1. Germline CDR1 is ENHRY and CDR2 is SYGVKD. Trimming removed 6 bases from V and 2 bases from J; junction bases left unmatched: 6. The CDR3 runs to 14 residues. The DNA of the CDR3 is TGTGCCATCAGCCCCGGACAGGGAACCTACGAGCAGTACTTC. Residues: CAISPGQGTYEQYF.

The sample holds a few counts of this clonotype. This rearrangement joins TRBV5-1 to TRBJ2-2, with D tentatively TRBD1 or TRBD2 (6 bases each). V shed 4 bases and J shed 6 bases, with 16 bases lying between them. The V gene's germline CDR1 is SGHRS and CDR2 YFSETQ. The CDR3 totals 15 residues. The CDR3 DNA follows: TGCGCCAGCAGCCGGGGGCGGGAAGGCCCCGGGGAGCTGTTTTTT. Translating it yields CASSRGREGPGELFF.

The CDR3 loop reads CAWGKGGRSTDTQYF. The CDR3 DNA sequence: TGTGCCTGGGGCAAAGGGGGCAGAAGCACAGATACGCAGTATTTT. The V gene is TRBV30, the J gene TRBJ2-3; 7 bases fit TRBD1. The V segment lost 5 bases and the J segment 0 bases; nucleotides outside the gene matches: 8. This CDR3 contains 15 residues. Germline V gene data show CDR1 as GTSNPN and CDR2 as SVGIG (reference sequence).

This clonotype was detected only a few times. The chain has TRBV4-1 and TRBJ2-1, with 8 nucleotides matching TRBD1. CDR3 length: 16 amino acids. V shed 2 bases and J 3 bases; nucleotides not matched to a gene: 6. Looked up from germline, CDR1 is MGHRA and CDR2 is YSYEKL. The CDR3 here is CASSQRQGLDYNEQFF. The CDR3, as DNA: TGCGCCAGCAGCCAAAGACAGGGGCTTGACTACAATGAGCAGTTCTTC.

Comments on this clonotype: An end of the junction differs from the germline gene, which may be a read error. The chain recombines TRBV2 with TRBJ2-7; 14 bases line up with TRBD2. The CDR3 consists of 19 residues. Per the germline V gene, CDR1 is SNHLY and CDR2 is FYNNEI. CDR3 DNA: TGTGCCAACAGTGAACCCCTTGGGACTAGCGGGAGTGGAGTCTACGAGCAGTACTTC. It is translated as CANSEPLGTSGSGVYEQYF.

The chain employs TRBV7-9 and TRBJ1-5; no definite D call. There are 14 residues in the CDR3. V was shortened by 1 base and J by 6 bases, with 10 bases between the two germline ends. Germline CDR1 is SEHNR and CDR2 is FQNEAQ (reference sequence). This CDR3 is CASSLGSGIQPQHF. CDR3 nucleotide sequence: TGTGCCAGCAGCTTAGGGTCGGGGATTCAGCCCCAGCATTTT.

V usage is TRBV25-1 and J usage is TRBJ2-7; the match to TRBD1 covers 7 bases. The junction had 6 bases not matched to a gene; V was cut back by 4 bases and J by 0 bases. Germline values: CDR1 MGHDK, CDR2 SYGVNS. This CDR3 is 15 amino acids long. The CDR3 spells CASSGGRTGSYEQYF. DNA of the CDR3: TGTGCCAGCAGTGGGGGCAGGACAGGCTCCTACGAGCAGTACTTC.

The gene calls are TRBV4-3 and TRBJ2-7, with 7 bases lining up with TRBD2. The CDR3 loop spans 17 amino acids. The J segment lost 2 bases and the V segment lost 4 bases, leaving 14 bases of the junction unmatched. CDR1 is LGHNA, CDR2 YSLEER, per germline. CDR3 loop: CASSPGGRVGLPYEQYF. The CDR3 DNA follows: TGCGCCAGCAGCCCGGGGGGAAGGGTTGGCCTGCCCTACGAGCAGTACTTC.

The chain couples TRBV2 to TRBJ2-1; TRBD2 aligns across 9 bases. The CDR3 covers 16 residues. The trim removed 4 bases at V and 7 bases at J, leaving 11 bases unmatched. From germline, CDR1 is SNHLY and CDR2 FYNNEI. CDR3 amino acids: CASSGGLGLAGNEQFF. CDR3 sequence (DNA): TGTGCCAGCAGTGGGGGGTTGGGGCTAGCGGGGAATGAGCAGTTCTTC.

This clonotype was seen only a few times. V and J are TRBV7-3 and TRBJ1-1, with no clear D. V shed 2 bases and J shed 3 bases, with 16 bases lying between them. The CDR3 has 16 residues. The germline V gene has CDR1 SGHTA and CDR2 FQGTGA. The DNA for the CDR3 is TGTGCCAGCAGCTTACTAGGACGCTTCGGGGACACTGAAGCTTTCTTT. Translation gives CASSLLGRFGDTEAFF.

V gene TRBV4-2 combines with J gene TRBJ2-5, with D possibly being TRBD2 (6 bases). This CDR3 is built from 14 residues. V lost 2 bases, J lost 5 bases, and 12 bases lay in between. CDR1 is LGHNA and CDR2 is YNFKEQ in the germline V gene. CDR3 region: CASSQRLVEETQYF. CDR3 nucleotides: TGTGCCAGCAGCCAAAGACTAGTAGAGGAGACCCAGTACTTC.

This rearrangement joins TRBV29-1 to TRBJ1-5; D unresolved. This CDR3 has 10 residues. Looked up from germline, CDR1 is SQVTM and CDR2 is ANQGSEA. The ends were cut back, 4 bases at V and 6 bases at J, with 4 bases in the middle. CDR3 DNA: TGCAGCGTTGGTCCTCAGCCCCAGCATTTT. It codes for CSVGPQPQHF.

This clonotype was picked up a small number of times. This CDR3 is CSARGQSGQPQHF. As DNA, the CDR3 is TGCAGTGCTAGAGGACAGTCTGGTCAGCCCCAGCATTTT. This chain connects TRBV20-1 to TRBJ1-5; maybe TRBD1 (5 bases). Trimming shortened V by 1 base and J by 6 bases, and 10 bases separated the two germline ends. This CDR3 has 13 residues. Germline CDR1 is DFQATT and CDR2 is SNEGSKA (reference sequence).

This clonotype was counted between two and nine times. The chain employs TRBV29-1 and TRBJ1-1, with D hard to call. Germline V gene sequence: CDR1 SQVTM, CDR2 ANQGSEA. There are 13 residues in the CDR3. Trimming cost V 5 bases and J 0 bases, with 10 bases left between them. The CDR3 DNA is TGCAGCGTTCTAAATACGATGAACACTGAAGCTTTCTTT. Protein: CSVLNTMNTEAFF.

The chain has TRBV24-1 and TRBJ2-3; TRBD1 aligns across 9 bases. CDR3 length: 17 residues. V lost 2 bases to trimming and J lost 4 bases; unmatched junction nucleotides: 9. CDR1 KGHDR and CDR2 SFDVKD come from the germline V gene. This CDR3 reads CATSDSRGTGFPDTQYF. For the CDR3, the DNA is TGTGCCACCAGTGATTCTAGGGGGACAGGGTTTCCAGATACGCAGTATTTT.

This clonotype occurred once. V gene TRBV11-2 combines with J gene TRBJ2-1, with 11 bases that match TRBD2. The CDR3 has 16 amino acids. From germline, CDR1 is SGHAT and CDR2 FQNNGV. With 5 bases clipped from V and 7 bases from J, the junction kept 10 bases outside the gene matches. CDR3 bases: TGTGCCAGCAGCACAATAGCGGGAGGGCCGGGGAATGAGCAGTTCTTC. Translating gives CASSTIAGGPGNEQFF.

This rearrangement joins TRBV5-1 to TRBJ2-1; no reliable D call. The germline gives CDR1 SGHRS, CDR2 YFSETQ. The V gene lost 3 bases and the J gene lost 4 bases, with 14 bases spanning the gap. The CDR3 is 15 amino acids. The CDR3 DNA reads as TGCGCCAGCAGCTCGGACGGCAGGTATTACAATGAGCAGTTCTTC. Amino acid sequence: CASSSDGRYYNEQFF.